This T cell receptor (beta chain) was recovered during a study of blood T cell repertoires in COVID-19. From germline, CDR1 is SGHRS and CDR2 YFSETQ. V lost 4 bases and J 7 bases, leaving 12 bases between the germline ends. The length of the CDR3 is 14 residues. Assay: immunoSEQ multiplex PCR; the TCRdb copy retains only in-frame clones and omits some. The sample includes 80,000 to 100,000 clones, roughly 90% of them seen just once. V and J are TRBV5-1 and TRBJ1-6, with a tentative D call TRBD1 (5 bases). Sequenced input: peripheral blood. This sequence was found in a human donor with COVID-19, enrolled during active disease. The donor label of this sample is uncertain. The CDR3 DNA follows: TGCGCCAGCAGCCCCGGGGGAGGGAATTCACCCCTCCACTTT. Residues: CASSPGGGNSPLHF.